This T cell receptor beta chain is from a study of blood T cell repertoires in COVID-19. Overall study context: The United States, Italy and Spain were the sources of the acute and convalescent COVID-19 samples. In each case, the material was cDNA or gDNA derived from T cells, B-cell-depleted T cells, or PBMCs.

In the original processing: Reference gene primer amplification gave estimated nucleated cell counts. Here immunoSEQ multiplex PCR was the method, and the copy in TCRdb shows in-frame clones only, minus some. V and J calls plus clone size are reproduced from that table; the DNA served to infer D and trimming. Found here are approximately 72,000 clones, roughly 83% of them singletons; the top ten hold around a sixth. The CDR3 consists of 16 residues. Germline CDR1 and CDR2: SGHRS and YFSETQ. V trimming: 0 bases; J trimming: 0 bases; junction bases outside the gene matches: 1. The chain uses TRBV5-1 and TRBJ2-1, with 9 bases identical to TRBD2. Sequenced input: peripheral blood. The sequence came from a woman older than 75 with acute or convalescent COVID-19. CDR3 residues: CASSLGLADSYNEQFF. The CDR3 DNA reads TGCGCCAGCAGCTTGGGACTAGCGGACTCCTACAATGAGCAGTTCTTC. The full variable domain, completed using reference TRBV5-1 and TRBJ2-1, is KAGVTQTPRYLIKTRGQQVTLSCSPISGHRSVSWYQQTPGQGLQFLFEYFSETQRNKGNFPGRFSGRQFSNSRSEMNVSTLELGDSALYLCASSLGLADSYNEQFFGPGTRLTVL.